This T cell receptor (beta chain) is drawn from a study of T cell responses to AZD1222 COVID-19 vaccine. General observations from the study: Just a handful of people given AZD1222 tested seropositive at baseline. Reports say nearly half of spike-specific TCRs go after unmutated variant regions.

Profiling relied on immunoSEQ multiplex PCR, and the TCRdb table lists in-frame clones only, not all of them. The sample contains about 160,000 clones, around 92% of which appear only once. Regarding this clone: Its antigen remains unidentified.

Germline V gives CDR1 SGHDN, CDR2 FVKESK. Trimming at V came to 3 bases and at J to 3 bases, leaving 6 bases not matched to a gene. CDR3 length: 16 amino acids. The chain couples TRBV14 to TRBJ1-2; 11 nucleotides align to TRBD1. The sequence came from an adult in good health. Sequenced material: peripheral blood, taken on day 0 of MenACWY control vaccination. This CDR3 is CASSQIRTGGDYGYTF. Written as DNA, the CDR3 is TGTGCCAGCAGCCAGATAAGGACAGGGGGCGACTATGGCTACACCTTC. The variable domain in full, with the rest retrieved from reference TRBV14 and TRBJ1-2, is EAGVTQFPSHSVIEKGQTVTLRCDPISGHDNLYWYRRVMGKEIKFLLHFVKESKQDESGMPNNRFLAERTGGTYSTLKVQPAELEDSGVYFCASSQIRTGGDYGYTFGSGTRLTVV.